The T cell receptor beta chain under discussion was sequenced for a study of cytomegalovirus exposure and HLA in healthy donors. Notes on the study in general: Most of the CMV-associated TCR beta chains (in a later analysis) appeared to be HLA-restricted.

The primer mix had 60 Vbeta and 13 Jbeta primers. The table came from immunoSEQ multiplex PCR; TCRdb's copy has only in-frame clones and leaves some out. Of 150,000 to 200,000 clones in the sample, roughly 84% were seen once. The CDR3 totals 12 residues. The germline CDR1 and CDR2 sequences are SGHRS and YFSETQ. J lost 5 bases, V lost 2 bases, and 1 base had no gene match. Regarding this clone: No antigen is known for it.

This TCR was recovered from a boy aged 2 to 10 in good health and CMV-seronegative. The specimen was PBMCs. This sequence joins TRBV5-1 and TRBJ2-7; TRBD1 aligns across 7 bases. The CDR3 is CASSLQGHEQYF. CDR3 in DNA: TGCGCCAGCAGCTTACAGGGGCACGAGCAGTACTTC.